These T cell receptor beta chains were read from a single sample in a study of kidney transplant recipient with SARS-CoV-2 infection. TCRdb redid the calling of the reads with MiXCR, one entry per CDR3 protein. The sample has 200,000 to 300,000 distinct CDR3 sequences; 25% to 35% are singletons. This material consisted of a blood sample, taken at baseline and on roughly day 120 from a kidney transplant recipient. The receptor source for this set is a male patient aged 25-45 years who had COVID-19 and was a kidney transplant recipient. T cells may partly derive from the graft donor. The CDR3 runs from the conserved cysteine through the conserved F or W. The D gene is left open where the match is weak. A row's size may be missing; if present it is once, few, many or a size class.

d_call: NA
v_call: TRBV6-5
clone_size: many
j_call: TRBJ1-1
cdr3_aa: CASRTPRDGPEAFF
cdr3_nt: TGTGCCAGCAGGACTCCCCGGGACGGCCCTGAAGCTTTCTTT

d_call: NA
v_call: TRBV7-2
clone_size: many
j_call: TRBJ1-2
cdr3_aa: CASSQHVRDGKTYGYTF
cdr3_nt: TGTGCCAGCAGCCAACATGTCAGAGACGGAAAGACCTATGGCTACACCTTC

d_call: NA
v_call: TRBV12-3/TRBV12-4
clone_size: many
j_call: TRBJ2-2
cdr3_aa: CASSPTQGFVFGGELFF
cdr3_nt: TGTGCCAGCAGTCCAACACAGGGATTCGTATTTGGCGGGGAGCTGTTTTTT

d_call: NA
v_call: TRBV12-3/TRBV12-4
clone_size: NA
j_call: TRBJ1-1
cdr3_aa: CATALWGTGTGAFF
cdr3_nt: TGTGCCACCGCACTCTGGGGGACGGGCACTGGAGCTTTCTTT

d_call: NA
v_call: TRBV5-1
clone_size: many
j_call: TRBJ2-2
cdr3_aa: CASSIQNTGELFF
cdr3_nt: TGCGCCAGCAGCATCCAGAACACCGGGGAGCTGTTTTTT

d_call: NA
v_call: TRBV12-5
clone_size: many
j_call: TRBJ1-2
cdr3_aa: CASGHCCLQGKTYGYTF
cdr3_nt: TGTGCTAGTGGTCATTGCTGTTTGCAGGGAAAGACCTATGGCTACACCTTC

d_call: TRBD2
v_call: TRBV19
clone_size: many
j_call: TRBJ2-1
cdr3_aa: CASSIDRVSGSIMRSNEQFF
cdr3_nt: TGTGCCAGTAGTATAGATCGGGTTAGCGGGTCAATAATGCGGTCCAATGAGCAGTTCTTC

d_call: NA
v_call: TRBV6-5
clone_size: few
j_call: TRBJ2-1
cdr3_aa: CASSSGAGTGRNEQFF
cdr3_nt: TGTGCCAGCAGTTCGGGAGCGGGGACAGGAAGGAATGAGCAGTTCTTC

d_call: NA
v_call: TRBV12-3/TRBV12-4
clone_size: NA
j_call: TRBJ1-1
cdr3_aa: CASGPGTEAFF
cdr3_nt: TGTGCCAGCGGCCCGGGGACTGAAGCTTTCTTT

d_call: TRBD1
v_call: TRBV2
clone_size: many
j_call: TRBJ2-7
cdr3_aa: CASSGGTVTYEQYF
cdr3_nt: TGTGCCAGCAGTGGTGGGACAGTGACCTACGAGCAGTACTTC

d_call: NA
v_call: TRBV25-1
clone_size: NA
j_call: TRBJ1-2
cdr3_aa: CASSVLQELGKNYGYTF
cdr3_nt: TGTGCCAGCAGTGTATTGCAAGAACTGGGAAAGAACTATGGCTACACCTTC

d_call: TRBD1
v_call: TRBV18
clone_size: many
j_call: TRBJ2-5
cdr3_aa: CASSPLRTGGGLHF
cdr3_nt: TGTGCCAGCTCACCACTACGGACAGGGGGAGGTCTGCACTTC

d_call: NA
v_call: TRBV4-2
clone_size: many
j_call: TRBJ2-7
cdr3_aa: CASSQDWRDSRQYF
cdr3_nt: TGTGCCAGCAGCCAAGATTGGAGAGATTCACGGCAGTACTTC

d_call: TRBD1
v_call: TRBV3-1
clone_size: many
j_call: TRBJ1-1
cdr3_aa: CASSRVTGSEAFF
cdr3_nt: TGTGCCAGCAGCCGCGTGACAGGGTCTGAAGCTTTCTTT

d_call: NA
v_call: TRBV3-1
clone_size: many
j_call: TRBJ2-2
cdr3_aa: CASSLRAPISGLTGELFF
cdr3_nt: TGTGCCAGCAGCCTTCGCGCTCCCATTTCAGGCTTGACCGGGGAGCTGTTTTTT

d_call: TRBD1
v_call: TRBV7-2
clone_size: many
j_call: TRBJ2-7
cdr3_aa: CASSLQTGAQYF
cdr3_nt: TGTGCCAGCAGCTTACAGACAGGGGCCCAGTACTTC

d_call: NA
v_call: TRBV11-2
clone_size: NA
j_call: TRBJ2-3
cdr3_aa: CASGFSVLSTDTQYF
cdr3_nt: TGTGCCAGCGGCTTTTCGGTACTTTCCACAGATACGCAGTATTTT

d_call: NA
v_call: TRBV6-4
clone_size: many
j_call: TRBJ1-2
cdr3_aa: CASSLCHSHGKTYGYTF
cdr3_nt: TGTGCCAGCAGTCTTTGTCACTCACACGGAAAGACCTATGGCTACACCTTC

d_call: TRBD2
v_call: TRBV5-1
clone_size: few
j_call: TRBJ2-3
cdr3_aa: CASSPDGASGLTDTQYF
cdr3_nt: TGCGCCAGCAGCCCAGATGGGGCTAGCGGACTCACAGATACGCAGTATTTT

d_call: NA
v_call: TRBV13
clone_size: many
j_call: TRBJ1-5
cdr3_aa: CASSSRPSNQPQHF
cdr3_nt: TGTGCCAGCAGCTCTAGACCGAGCAATCAGCCCCAGCATTTT

d_call: NA
v_call: TRBV6-6
clone_size: many
j_call: TRBJ1-6
cdr3_aa: CASSYRLGGDDSPLHF
cdr3_nt: TGTGCCAGCAGTTACCGTCTCGGGGGGGACGATTCACCCCTCCACTTT

d_call: TRBD1
v_call: TRBV5-1
clone_size: many
j_call: TRBJ1-6
cdr3_aa: CASSPGTGLNSPLHF
cdr3_nt: TGCGCCAGCAGCCCAGGGACAGGGTTGAATTCACCCCTCCACTTT

d_call: NA
v_call: TRBV2
clone_size: many
j_call: TRBJ1-2
cdr3_aa: CASSESGVYGYTF
cdr3_nt: TGTGCCAGCAGTGAATCCGGGGTTTATGGCTACACCTTC

d_call: TRBD1
v_call: TRBV13
clone_size: many
j_call: TRBJ1-4
cdr3_aa: CASSLRQGLNEKLFF
cdr3_nt: TGTGCCAGCAGCCTGAGACAGGGGCTTAATGAAAAACTGTTTTTT

d_call: NA
v_call: TRBV28
clone_size: many
j_call: TRBJ2-7
cdr3_aa: CASATAARAYEQYF
cdr3_nt: TGTGCCAGCGCGACAGCGGCCAGAGCCTACGAGCAGTACTTC

d_call: NA
v_call: TRBV30
clone_size: many
j_call: TRBJ1-2
cdr3_aa: CAWELARYRKTYGYTF
cdr3_nt: TGTGCCTGGGAATTAGCGCGTTATAGAAAGACCTATGGCTACACCTTC

d_call: NA
v_call: TRBV12-5
clone_size: many
j_call: TRBJ1-3
cdr3_aa: CASGLFGRSGNTIYF
cdr3_nt: TGTGCTAGTGGTTTGTTCGGAAGGTCTGGAAACACCATATATTTT

d_call: NA
v_call: TRBV29-1
clone_size: many
j_call: TRBJ2-3
cdr3_aa: CSVEEGSDTQYF
cdr3_nt: TGCAGCGTTGAAGAGGGATCAGATACGCAGTATTTT

d_call: TRBD2
v_call: TRBV7-7
clone_size: many
j_call: TRBJ2-5
cdr3_aa: CASAGGPEETQYF
cdr3_nt: TGTGCCTCAGCGGGAGGGCCGGAGGAGACCCAGTACTTC

d_call: NA
v_call: TRBV5-3
clone_size: many
j_call: TRBJ1-2
cdr3_aa: CARRHQVVRKTYGYTF
cdr3_nt: TGTGCCAGACGCCATCAAGTGGTGAGAAAGACCTATGGCTACACCTTC

d_call: NA
v_call: TRBV20-1
clone_size: many
j_call: TRBJ2-3
cdr3_aa: CSAPGQILTDTQYF
cdr3_nt: TGCAGTGCCCCGGGACAAATACTCACAGATACGCAGTATTTT

d_call: NA
v_call: TRBV12-3/TRBV12-4
clone_size: many
j_call: TRBJ1-2
cdr3_aa: CASSDTCSFRKTYGYTF
cdr3_nt: TGTGCCAGCAGTGATACTTGCAGCTTCCGAAAGACCTATGGCTACACCTTC

d_call: NA
v_call: TRBV3-1
clone_size: many
j_call: TRBJ2-7
cdr3_aa: CASSQGRVSPLEQYF
cdr3_nt: TGTGCCAGCAGCCAAGGCAGGGTATCTCCTCTCGAGCAGTACTTC

d_call: NA
v_call: TRBV6-5
clone_size: many
j_call: TRBJ1-1
cdr3_aa: CASTTRGNTEAFF
cdr3_nt: TGTGCCAGCACCACCAGGGGGAACACTGAAGCTTTCTTT

d_call: NA
v_call: TRBV7-8
clone_size: few
j_call: TRBJ1-2
cdr3_aa: CASSQHSYGYTF
cdr3_nt: TGTGCCAGCAGCCAACACAGTTATGGCTACACCTTC

d_call: TRBD2
v_call: TRBV19
clone_size: few
j_call: TRBJ2-3
cdr3_aa: CASSILAGGGADTQYF
cdr3_nt: TGTGCCAGTAGTATACTAGCGGGAGGAGGGGCAGATACGCAGTATTTT

d_call: NA
v_call: TRBV6-6
clone_size: NA
j_call: TRBJ1-2
cdr3_aa: CASSVVRGGKKTYGYTF
cdr3_nt: TGTGCCAGCAGTGTGGTTCGAGGTGGGAAAAAGACCTATGGCTACACCTTC

d_call: NA
v_call: TRBV28
clone_size: many
j_call: TRBJ2-7
cdr3_aa: CASRGTGWAEQYF
cdr3_nt: TGTGCCAGCAGGGGAACAGGGTGGGCCGAGCAGTACTTC

d_call: NA
v_call: TRBV6-5
clone_size: many
j_call: TRBJ2-7
cdr3_aa: CASSDGPNGAYEQYF
cdr3_nt: TGTGCCAGCAGTGATGGTCCGAATGGAGCCTACGAGCAGTACTTC

d_call: TRBD1
v_call: TRBV13
clone_size: many
j_call: TRBJ2-2
cdr3_aa: CASSLQQGAIGELFF
cdr3_nt: TGTGCCAGCAGTTTGCAACAGGGGGCGATCGGGGAGCTGTTTTTT

d_call: TRBD1
v_call: TRBV11-2
clone_size: NA
j_call: TRBJ2-5
cdr3_aa: CASSPTPGQGAETQYF
cdr3_nt: TGTGCCAGCAGCCCCACCCCGGGACAGGGGGCCGAGACCCAGTACTTC